This T cell receptor (beta chain) was captured in a study of T-cell reconstitution after alpha-beta-depleted transplantation in children. Germline V gene data show CDR1 as SQVTM and CDR2 as ANQGSEA. The CDR3 runs to 15 residues. V lost 3 bases, J lost 1 base, and 10 bases lay in between. At least ten counts were recorded for this clonotype. Molecular barcoding with unique molecular identifiers was used for the TCRbeta library. From the PCR reads, TCRdb called clonotypes with MiXCR, one entry per CDR3 protein. Among 580,000 or so distinct CDR3 sequences listed, 23% were seen once. The V and J genes are TRBV29-1 and TRBJ2-6; no clear D gene. The source of this sequence is a boy under two years old who had a stem cell transplant for acute myeloid leukemia, so the T cells may come from the graft donor. Material: PBMCs, mostly from graft donor cells, obtained 360 days after TCRalphabeta/CD19-depleted stem cell transplant. The DNA of the CDR3 is TGCAGCGTTGAGTCCCCAAGATCTGGGGCCAACGTCCTGACTTTC. Amino acids: CSVESPRSGANVLTF.